This T cell receptor (beta chain) was sequenced during a study of response to subunit inactivated influenza vaccine. Study-level results: That few new T cells are recruited by each seasonal influenza vaccination was the authors' suggestion.

Each CDR3 protein gets one entry after TCRdb re-called the RT-PCR reads with MiXCR. The sample has about 780,000 distinct CDR3 sequences, approximately 17% seen once. This clonotype turned up a few times. Its antigen remains unknown. The ends were cut back, 4 bases at V and 2 bases at J, with 5 bases in the middle. Germline V gene sequence: CDR1 GTSNPN, CDR2 SVGIG (reference sequence). The CDR3 spans 12 residues. The TCR sequence derives from a man aged 50 to 59 who received an inactivated influenza vaccine. The rearrangement joins TRBV30 to TRBJ2-2; D uncertain. This sample comprised PBMCs from blood, obtained more than 4 days after vaccination. Here the CDR3 reads CAWNHNTGELFF. Here the CDR3 DNA reads TGTGCCTGGAATCACAACACCGGGGAGCTGTTTTTT.